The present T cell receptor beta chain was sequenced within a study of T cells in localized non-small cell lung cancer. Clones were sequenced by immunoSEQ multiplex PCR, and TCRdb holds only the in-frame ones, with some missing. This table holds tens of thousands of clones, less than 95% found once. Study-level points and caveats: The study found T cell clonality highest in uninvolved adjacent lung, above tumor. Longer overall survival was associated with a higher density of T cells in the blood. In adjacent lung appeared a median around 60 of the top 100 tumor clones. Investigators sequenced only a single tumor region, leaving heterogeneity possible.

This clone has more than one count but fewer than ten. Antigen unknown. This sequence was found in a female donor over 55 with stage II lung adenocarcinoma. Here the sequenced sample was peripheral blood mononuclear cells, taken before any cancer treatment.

The CDR3 nucleotides read TGTGCCAGCAGCCTGGACGCGAACACCGGGGAGCTGTTTTTT. It is translated as CASSLDANTGELFF. The chain links TRBV5-4 to TRBJ2-2; D remains ambiguous. V was pared by 4 bases and J by 0 bases, with 7 bases between. Germline assignment: CDR1 SGHNT and CDR2 YYREEE (reference sequence). This CDR3 is 14 amino acids long.